The rows below give T cell receptor beta chains drawn from one sample of a study of Ad26.COV2.S vaccination and SARS-CoV-2 variants. Assay: immunoSEQ multiplex PCR; the TCRdb copy retains only in-frame clones and omits some. The data hold 350,000 to 400,000 clones, with about 88% observed a single time. The source material was peripheral blood, sampled in a trial of Ad26.COV2.S vaccine versus placebo. The receptor source for this set is a person between 18 and 59 years old who received the Ad26.COV2.S COVID-19 vaccine or a placebo. CDR3s leave out the opening cysteine and the closing phenylalanine or tryptophan.

TRBJ1-2,TRBV5-1,ASSSQGEFGYT
TRBJ2-1,TRBV5-1,ASSLSSGGNYNEQF
TRBJ2-1,TRBV7-9,ASSLGAGGSYNEQF
TRBJ1-1,TRBV2,ASSQGGRAEAF
TRBJ1-5,TRBV19,ASSITVNSNQPQH
TRBJ1-4,TRBV5-6,ASSLRGIYEKLF
TRBJ2-1,TRBV7-9,ASSLDSGNEQF
TRBJ1-1,TRBV29-1,SVEEEGAGAEAF
TRBJ1-1,TRBV10-3,AISTSGGVNTEAF
TRBJ1-2,TRBV11-2,ASSPIRAPFWGYT
TRBJ1-4,TRBV5-1,ASSLGQARGEKLF
TRBJ2-7,TRBV3-1/TRBV3-2,ASSLLYEQY
TRBJ1-2,TRBV6-6,ASRLTTGNYGYT
TRBJ2-7,TRBV6-5,ASRWDRDHEQY
TRBJ2-1,TRBV10-2,ATVLGGSYNEQF
TRBJ2-6,TRBV5-1,ASSPGTGGSGANVLT
TRBJ1-1,TRBV18,ASSPGGADTEAF
TRBJ1-1,TRBV6-5,ASSYITGAPNTEAF
TRBJ1-2,TRBV6-5,ASNKGSGSYGYT
TRBJ2-6,TRBV21-1,ASSISGANVLT
TRBJ1-3,TRBV12-5,ASGLGSGNTIY
TRBJ2-1,TRBV9,ASSPAGRGVAVEQF
TRBJ2-1,TRBV5-8,ASSTKQYPYNEQF
TRBJ1-4,TRBV19,ASNGGLGTNEKLF
TRBJ1-5,TRBV7-2,ASSSGGYSNQPQH
TRBJ1-1,TRBV30,AWSESFGALGTEAF
TRBJ1-1,TRBV3-1/TRBV3-2,ASSQSGSEGAF
TRBJ2-7,TRBV11-2,ASSLGRYSYEQY
TRBJ2-7,TRBV11-3,ASSLNEQY
TRBJ2-3,TRBV7-2,ASSSRGGITDTQY
TRBJ1-2,TRBV5-8,ASRPRGAGVGKNYGYT